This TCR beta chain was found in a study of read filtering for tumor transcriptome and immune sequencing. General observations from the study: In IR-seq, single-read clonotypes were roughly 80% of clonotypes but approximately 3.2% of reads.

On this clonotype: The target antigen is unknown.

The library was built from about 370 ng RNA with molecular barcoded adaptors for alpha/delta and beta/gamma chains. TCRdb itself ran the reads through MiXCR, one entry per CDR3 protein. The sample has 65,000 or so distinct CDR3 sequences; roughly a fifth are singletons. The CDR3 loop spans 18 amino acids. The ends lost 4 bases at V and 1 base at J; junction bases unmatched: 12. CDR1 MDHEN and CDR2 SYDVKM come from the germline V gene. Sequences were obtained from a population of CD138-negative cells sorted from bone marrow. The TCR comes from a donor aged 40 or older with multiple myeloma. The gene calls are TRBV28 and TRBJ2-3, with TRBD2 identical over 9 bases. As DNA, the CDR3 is TGTGCCAGCAGTTCATATGCAGGCGGGAGGGATGGCACAGATACGCAGTATTTT. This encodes CASSSYAGGRDGTDTQYF.